The 24 T cell receptor beta chains given below trace back to one sample, sequenced in a study of vaccination effects on CD4 cells after COVID-19. At the end of about 9 days of culture, CD4+ T cells were isolated. TCRdb's copy holds only in-frame clones and misses some; the assay was immunoSEQ multiplex PCR. Among some 49,000 clones listed, roughly 72% were seen once. Their specific antigens are unknown. The sequenced sample was CD4+ T cells from PBMCs cultured without peptide, obtained before COVID-19 vaccination. The source is a human donor who had a prior SARS-CoV-2 infection.

The rearrangement joins TRBV7-8 to TRBJ2-7; the match to TRBD1 covers 7 bases. The V gene end was trimmed by 2 bases and the J gene end by 3 bases; junction bases not matched to a gene: 1. The CDR3 length is 13 residues. Germline V gene sequence: CDR1 SGHVS, CDR2 FQNEAQ. The CDR3 sequence: CASSLPGGYEQYF. As DNA, the CDR3 is TGTGCCAGCAGCTTACCAGGGGGCTACGAGCAGTACTTC.

The V call is TRBV29-1, the J call TRBJ1-1; 9 bases match TRBD1. The J segment lost 6 bases and the V segment lost 7 bases, leaving 9 bases of the junction unmatched. In germline, CDR1 is SQVTM, CDR2 ANQGSEA. The CDR3 has 13 residues. CDR3 residues: CSARQGGVAEAFF. Here the CDR3 DNA reads TGCAGCGCTAGACAGGGGGGAGTCGCTGAAGCTTTCTTT.

The CDR3 here is CASSWGADTQYF. DNA of the CDR3: TGTGCCAGCAGCTGGGGCGCAGATACGCAGTATTTT. This chain uses TRBV5-6 with TRBJ2-3; D possibly corresponds to TRBD1 (5 bases). V dropped 3 bases and J dropped 4 bases, with 6 bases sitting between them. The CDR3 is 12 residues long. The germline CDR1 and CDR2 sequences are SGHDT and YYEEEE.

This clone has just a few counts. The V call is TRBV19, the J call TRBJ2-7, with D maybe TRBD1 (5 bases). There are 17 residues in the CDR3. V was pared by 4 bases and J by 7 bases, with 26 bases between. Germline V gene sequence: CDR1 LNHDA, CDR2 SQIVND (reference sequence). As DNA, the CDR3 is TGTGCCAGTAGTACAGTCACCCCCAAACCTACTTCAGGGGAGCAGTACTTC. This codes for CASSTVTPKPTSGEQYF.

The chain carries TRBV2 and TRBJ2-6; no clear D gene. The CDR3 length is 19 residues. The V end lost 6 bases, the J end lost 0 bases, and 21 bases lay between the germline ends. In germline, CDR1 is SNHLY, CDR2 FYNNEI. The CDR3 here is CASSLTLRVKSSGANVLTF. The CDR3 coding sequence is TGTGCCAGCAGCCTCACCCTACGGGTCAAAAGCTCTGGGGCCAACGTCCTGACTTTC. The entire variable domain, with the rest obtained from reference TRBV2 and TRBJ2-6, is as follows: EPEVTQTPSHQVTQMGQEVILRCVPISNHLYFYWYRQILGQKVEFLVSFYNNEISEKSEIFDDQFSVERPDGSNFTLKIRSTKLEDSAMYFCASSLTLRVKSSGANVLTFGAGSRLTVL.

The chain joins TRBV5-4 to TRBJ2-1; 9 bases are shared with TRBD1. Trimming took 0 bases from V and 7 from J; bases not matched to a gene: 5. The CDR3 is made up of 15 amino acids. Germline CDR1 is SGHNT and CDR2 is YYREEE (reference sequence). The CDR3 protein is CASSLGDRDGNEQFF. In nucleotides, the CDR3 is TGTGCCAGCAGCTTGGGGGACAGGGATGGGAATGAGCAGTTCTTC.

This clone was counted between two and nine times. J is TRBJ2-1 and V is TRBV11-3; 12 positions match TRBD1. V lost 5 bases and J lost 7; bases outside the gene matches: 9. The germline V gene has CDR1 SGHNT and CDR2 YENEEA. The CDR3 extends over 16 amino acids. The CDR3 sequence: CASSPRGDRGRNEQFF. CDR3 nucleotides: TGTGCCAGCAGCCCCAGGGGGGACAGGGGGCGAAATGAGCAGTTCTTC.

CDR3 sequence reads: CASSMDRGLYEQYF. The CDR3 DNA reads TGTGCCAGCAGTATGGACAGGGGGCTCTACGAGCAGTACTTC. V usage is TRBV2 and J usage is TRBJ2-7, with 11 bases fitting TRBD1. V shed 5 bases, J shed 3 bases, and the junction held 3 bases outside the gene matches. CDR3 length equals 14 residues. The germline CDR1 and CDR2 sequences are SNHLY and FYNNEI.

The J gene is TRBJ1-3, the V gene TRBV25-1; no firm D call. Germline lookup yields CDR1 MGHDK and CDR2 SYGVNS. The CDR3 totals 13 residues. V lost 4 bases to trimming and J lost 0 bases, with 4 bases between them. The CDR3, as DNA: TGTGCCAGCAGTGTCTTCTCTGGAAACACCATATATTTT. This encodes CASSVFSGNTIYF. The full variable domain, completed using reference TRBV25-1 and TRBJ1-3, is EADIYQTPRYLVIGTGKKITLECSQTMGHDKMYWYQQDPGMELHLIHYSYGVNSTEKGDLSSESTVSRIRTEHFPLTLESARPSHTSQYLCASSVFSGNTIYFGEGSWLTVV.

The gene calls are TRBV18 and TRBJ2-5, with TRBD1 matching 8 bases. In germline, CDR1 is KGHSH, CDR2 LQKENI. Unmatched junction bases numbered 7, after V lost 5 bases and J lost 5 bases. The CDR3 has 14 residues. The CDR3 nucleotides are TGTGCCAGCTCAACAAGGACAGGGTGGGAGACCCAGTACTTC. It yields the protein CASSTRTGWETQYF.

This chain uses TRBV2 with TRBJ1-2, with TRBD1 identical over 11 bases. J was trimmed by 8 bases and V by 7 bases; bases with no gene match: 9. Germline loops: CDR1 SNHLY, CDR2 FYNNEI. The CDR3 is 14 residues long. The CDR3 region is CASKYTGQGGGYTF. Here the CDR3 DNA reads TGTGCCAGCAAATACACGGGACAGGGGGGAGGCTACACCTTC. Together with reference TRBV2 and TRBJ1-2, the CDR3 gives the full variable domain: EPEVTQTPSHQVTQMGQEVILRCVPISNHLYFYWYRQILGQKVEFLVSFYNNEISEKSEIFDDQFSVERPDGSNFTLKIRSTKLEDSAMYFCASKYTGQGGGYTFGSGTRLTVV.

J is TRBJ2-2 and V is TRBV7-3; D is ambiguous. Germline CDR1 SGHTA, CDR2 FQGTGA. The V end was cut by 1 base, the J end by 6 bases, with 3 bases between. The CDR3 is 12 amino acids. The CDR3 spells CASSLRPGELFF. The CDR3 nucleotides read TGTGCCAGCAGCTTAAGACCCGGGGAGCTGTTTTTT.

This clone has just one count. The rearrangement uses TRBV5-8 and TRBJ2-7, with D possibly TRBD1 on 6 matching bases. Germline loops: CDR1 SGHTS, CDR2 YDEGEE. This CDR3 has 15 amino acids. Trimming took 0 bases from V and 0 from J, leaving 10 bases between them. This CDR3 is CASSLGQVSSYEQYF. The CDR3 region has the DNA TGTGCCAGCAGCTTGGGACAGGTCAGCTCCTACGAGCAGTACTTC.

A few counts support this clone. V gene TRBV19 combines with J gene TRBJ1-1; 10 bases are shared with TRBD1. Germline lookup yields CDR1 LNHDA and CDR2 SQIVND (reference sequence). Losses at the gene ends were 2 bases for V and 1 base for J; bases not matched to a gene: 16. This CDR3 comprises 20 residues. The CDR3 sequence is CASSISSLWDRGIPNTEAFF. The CDR3 nucleotides are TGTGCCAGTAGTATAAGTAGTCTTTGGGACAGGGGAATCCCGAACACTGAAGCTTTCTTT.

The chain is built from TRBV15 and TRBJ1-1; D might be TRBD1 (5 bases). CDR1 and CDR2 (germline): LNHNV, YYDKDF (reference sequence). Trimming left V 5 bases short and J 5 bases short, with 9 bases between. This CDR3 contains 12 residues. CDR3 loop: CATSWGRTEAFF. CDR3 bases: TGTGCCACCAGCTGGGGCAGGACTGAAGCTTTCTTT.

The chain employs TRBV7-3 and TRBJ2-3; weak D call: TRBD2 (5 bases). The CDR3 is 15 residues long. Per germline, CDR1 SGHTA and CDR2 FQGTGA. V dropped 6 bases and J dropped 2 bases, with 15 bases sitting between them. CDR3 sequence: CASSRADLSTDTQYF. CDR3 DNA: TGTGCCAGCAGTAGAGCGGACTTGTCCACAGATACGCAGTATTTT.

The J gene is TRBJ2-1, the V gene TRBV18; 11 nucleotides agree with TRBD1. V lost 3 bases to trimming and J lost 6 bases; unmatched junction nucleotides: 7. The CDR3 covers 16 residues. Germline V gives CDR1 KGHSH, CDR2 LQKENI. The CDR3 nucleotides are TGTGCCAGCTCACCTGCCGGGGACAGGGGGTCCAATGAGCAGTTCTTC. Translated: CASSPAGDRGSNEQFF.

CDR3 in DNA: TGTGCCAGCAGTTTACAGGGAGGAAACACCATATATTTT. It yields the protein CASSLQGGNTIYF. V usage is TRBV12-3 or TRBV12-4 and J usage is TRBJ1-3, with D maybe TRBD1 (5 bases). V shed 2 bases and J shed 4 bases, with 6 bases lying between them. The CDR3 has 13 residues.

The V gene is TRBV5-1, the J gene TRBJ2-3; 9 positions agree with TRBD2. Per germline, CDR1 SGHRS and CDR2 YFSETQ. CDR3 length equals 17 residues. The trim removed 0 bases at V and 6 bases at J, leaving 11 bases unmatched. The CDR3 nucleotides read TGCGCCAGCAGCTTGGCGGGTAGCGGGAGTATTAAGGATACGCAGTATTTT. This gives the protein CASSLAGSGSIKDTQYF. Full variable domain (rest looked up from reference TRBV5-1 and TRBJ2-3): KAGVTQTPRYLIKTRGQQVTLSCSPISGHRSVSWYQQTPGQGLQFLFEYFSETQRNKGNFPGRFSGRQFSNSRSEMNVSTLELGDSALYLCASSLAGSGSIKDTQYFGPGTRLTVL.

The J gene is TRBJ1-2, the V gene TRBV4-1; D unresolved. CDR1 MGHRA and CDR2 YSYEKL come from the germline V gene. This CDR3 comprises 15 residues. Trimming cost V 2 bases and J 0 bases, with 10 bases left between them. Here the CDR3 reads CASSQNSVSNYGYTF. CDR3 sequence (DNA): TGCGCCAGCAGCCAAAACAGCGTTTCTAACTATGGCTACACCTTC.

This sequence joins TRBV7-2 and TRBJ1-2; D is ambiguous. Germline lookup yields CDR1 SGHTA and CDR2 FQGNSA. The germline V and J ends were trimmed by 6 bases and 5 bases, with 13 bases remaining between them. The CDR3 spans 13 residues. CDR3 nucleotide sequence: TGTGCCAGCAGACTCTCGAACAGATATGGCTACACCTTC. Encoded protein: CASRLSNRYGYTF.

This clone was counted ten times or more. The V gene is TRBV24-1, the J gene TRBJ1-1; 7 nucleotides match TRBD1. The CDR3 is 12 residues long. With V trimmed by 3 bases and J by 7 bases, 1 base remained unmatched. Germline V gene data show CDR1 as KGHDR and CDR2 as SFDVKD. CDR3 region: CATSDGDSEAFF. In DNA, the CDR3 is TGTGCCACCAGTGATGGGGACAGTGAAGCTTTCTTT.

This clone has more than one count but fewer than ten. This chain's CDR3 is CATSDHTSNEQFF. The CDR3 nucleotides read TGTGCCACCAGTGACCACACTAGCAATGAGCAGTTCTTC. The chain links TRBV24-1 to TRBJ2-1, with D tentatively TRBD2 (5 bases). Trimming took 4 bases from V and 6 from J, leaving 9 bases between them. CDR3 size: 13 residues. Germline loops: CDR1 KGHDR, CDR2 SFDVKD.

The chain joins TRBV5-1 to TRBJ2-2; D perhaps matches TRBD2 (5 bases). V lost 2 bases and J lost 1, with 12 bases in between. This CDR3 comprises 16 residues. The germline V gene encodes CDR1 SGHRS and CDR2 YFSETQ. For the CDR3, the DNA is TGCGCCAGCAGCTTCCAGACTACAAGGAACACCGGGGAGCTGTTTTTT. Translating it yields CASSFQTTRNTGELFF.